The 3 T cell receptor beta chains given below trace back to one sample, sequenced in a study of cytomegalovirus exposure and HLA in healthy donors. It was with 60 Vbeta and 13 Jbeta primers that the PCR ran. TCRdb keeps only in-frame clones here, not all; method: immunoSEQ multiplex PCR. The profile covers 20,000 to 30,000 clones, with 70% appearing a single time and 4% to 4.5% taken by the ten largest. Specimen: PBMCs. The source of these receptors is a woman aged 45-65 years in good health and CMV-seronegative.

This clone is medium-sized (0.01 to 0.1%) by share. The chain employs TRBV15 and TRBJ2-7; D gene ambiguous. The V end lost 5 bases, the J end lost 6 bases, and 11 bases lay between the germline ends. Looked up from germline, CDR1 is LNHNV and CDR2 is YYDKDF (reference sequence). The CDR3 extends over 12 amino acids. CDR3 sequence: CATSAGSVEQYF. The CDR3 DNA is TGTGCCACCAGCGCAGGTTCGGTCGAGCAGTACTTC.

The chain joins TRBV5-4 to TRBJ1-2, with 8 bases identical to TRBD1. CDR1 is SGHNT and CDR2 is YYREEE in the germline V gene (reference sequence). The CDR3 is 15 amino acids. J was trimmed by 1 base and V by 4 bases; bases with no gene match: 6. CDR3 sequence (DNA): TGTGCCAGCAGCCTTCGACAGGGGAGTAACTATGGCTACACCTTC. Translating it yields CASSLRQGSNYGYTF.

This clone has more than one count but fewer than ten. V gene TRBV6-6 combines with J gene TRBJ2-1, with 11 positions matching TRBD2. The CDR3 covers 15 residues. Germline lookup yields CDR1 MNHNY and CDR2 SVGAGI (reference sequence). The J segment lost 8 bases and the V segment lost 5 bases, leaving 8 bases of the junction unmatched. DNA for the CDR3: TGTGCCAGCAGTAGACAACTAGCGGGAGCGCATGAGCAGTTCTTC. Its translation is CASSRQLAGAHEQFF.